This TCR beta chain is drawn from a study of STAT3 mutations in large granular lymphocyte leukemia. The data were produced by immunoSEQ multiplex PCR, yet TCRdb's version contains in-frame clones alone and is incomplete. The sample carries 7,000 to 9,500 clones, roughly three quarters recorded once. On this clone itself: Its antigen remains unknown.

Study-wide points: In about 30% of the 18 patients, new TCR clonotypes emerged after therapy. Every T-LGLL patient had at least one immunodominant TCRbeta clonotype.

The CDR3 is 13 amino acids. Germline V gene sequence: CDR1 SGHTA, CDR2 FQGNSA. Trimming removed 1 base from V and 9 bases from J, with 13 bases in between. Source material: peripheral blood mononuclear cells. The chain recombines TRBV7-2 with TRBJ2-7; tentatively, D is TRBD2 (5 bases). The clonotype comes from a woman between 35 and 50 years old with T-cell large granular lymphocyte leukemia. Some clones in this sample may be carry-over from other donors' samples. CDR3 sequence: CASSLGNYEGQYF. The CDR3 DNA is TGTGCCAGCAGCTTAGGCAACTACGAGGGGCAGTACTTC.